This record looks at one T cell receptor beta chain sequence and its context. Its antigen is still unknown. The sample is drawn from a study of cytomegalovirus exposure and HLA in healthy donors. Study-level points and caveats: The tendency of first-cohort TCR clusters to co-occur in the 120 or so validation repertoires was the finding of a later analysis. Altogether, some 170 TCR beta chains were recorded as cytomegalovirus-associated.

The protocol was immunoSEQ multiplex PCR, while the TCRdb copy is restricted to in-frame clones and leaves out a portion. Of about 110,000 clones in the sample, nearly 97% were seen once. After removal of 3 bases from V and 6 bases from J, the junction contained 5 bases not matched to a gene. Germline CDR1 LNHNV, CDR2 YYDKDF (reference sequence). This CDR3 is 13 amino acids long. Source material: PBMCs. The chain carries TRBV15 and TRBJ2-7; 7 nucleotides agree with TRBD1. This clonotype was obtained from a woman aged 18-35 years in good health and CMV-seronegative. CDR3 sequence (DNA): TGTGCCACCAGCAGGGGGACAGAGGGCGAGCAGTACTTC. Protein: CATSRGTEGEQYF.